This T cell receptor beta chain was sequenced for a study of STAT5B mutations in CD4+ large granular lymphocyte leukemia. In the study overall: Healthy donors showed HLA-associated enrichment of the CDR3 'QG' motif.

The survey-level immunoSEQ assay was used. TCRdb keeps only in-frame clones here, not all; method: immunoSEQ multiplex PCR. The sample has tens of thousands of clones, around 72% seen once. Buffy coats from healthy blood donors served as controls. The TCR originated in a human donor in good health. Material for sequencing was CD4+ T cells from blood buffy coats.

CDR3 nucleotides: TGCGCCAGCAGCTGGGAGGGCAGGGGGGATGAGCAGTTCTTC. Its translation: CASSWEGRGDEQFF. This chain links TRBV5-1 with TRBJ2-1; D is possibly TRBD1 or TRBD2 (7 bases each). The V gene lost 3 bases and the J gene lost 8 bases, with 15 bases spanning the gap. Germline V gene data show CDR1 as SGHRS and CDR2 as YFSETQ. The CDR3 loop spans 14 amino acids. The full variable domain, rest sourced from reference TRBV5-1 and TRBJ2-1, is KAGVTQTPRYLIKTRGQQVTLSCSPISGHRSVSWYQQTPGQGLQFLFEYFSETQRNKGNFPGRFSGRQFSNSRSEMNVSTLELGDSALYLCASSWEGRGDEQFFGPGTRLTVL.